The 25 T cell receptor beta chains listed next were all sequenced from one sample in a study of cytomegalovirus exposure and HLA in healthy donors. A multiplex PCR was run with 60 Vbeta primers and 13 Jbeta primers. This table comes from immunoSEQ multiplex PCR, and its TCRdb copy is limited to in-frame clones, with some not included. The data show approximately 190,000 clones, about 83% seen once. Specimen: PBMCs. The receptors were gathered from a woman younger than 45 in good health and CMV-seropositive.

This clone was observed a handful of times. This rearrangement joins TRBV2 to TRBJ2-7, with TRBD1 identical over 7 bases. CDR3 size: 13 residues. Trimming at V came to 7 bases and at J to 2 bases, leaving 5 bases not matched to a gene. CDR1 and CDR2 from the germline V gene are SNHLY and FYNNEI. The CDR3: CASIRDSAYEQYF. As DNA, the CDR3 is TGTGCCAGCATCCGGGACAGTGCCTACGAGCAGTACTTC.

This clone was counted a few times. This chain connects TRBV7-9 to TRBJ1-1; TRBD1 agrees at 8 bases. The CDR3 is 13 amino acids. Germline lookup yields CDR1 SEHNR and CDR2 FQNEAQ (reference sequence). V shed 3 bases and J 7 bases; nucleotides not matched to a gene: 4. CDR3 DNA sequence: TGTGCCAGCAGCTTGACAGGGGCGGTTGAAGCTTTCTTT. This encodes CASSLTGAVEAFF.

This clone has just a few counts. CDR3 loop: CASSIGDKNTEAFF. Here the CDR3 DNA reads TGTGCCAGTAGTATAGGTGACAAGAACACTGAAGCTTTCTTT. The rearrangement joins TRBV19 to TRBJ1-1, with D unresolved. The CDR3 is made up of 14 amino acids. The V end lost 1 base, the J end lost 1 base, and 7 bases lay between the germline ends. Germline lookup yields CDR1 LNHDA and CDR2 SQIVND (reference sequence). Full variable domain (rest looked up from reference TRBV19 and TRBJ1-1): DGGITQSPKYLFRKEGQNVTLSCEQNLNHDAMYWYRQDPGQGLRLIYYSQIVNDFQKGDIAEGYSVSREKKESFPLTVTSAQKNPTAFYLCASSIGDKNTEAFFGQGTRLTVV.

The chain carries TRBV25-1 and TRBJ1-6; weak D call: TRBD1 (5 bases). The CDR3 sequence is 14 residues long. Per germline, CDR1 MGHDK and CDR2 SYGVNS. Trimming shortened V by 5 bases and J by 6 bases, and 11 bases separated the two germline ends. CDR3: CASSFDSINSPLHF. The CDR3 bases are TGTGCCAGCAGTTTTGACAGTATTAATTCACCCCTCCACTTT. Looking up the rest from reference TRBV25-1 and TRBJ1-6 gives the full variable domain: EADIYQTPRYLVIGTGKKITLECSQTMGHDKMYWYQQDPGMELHLIHYSYGVNSTEKGDLSSESTVSRIRTEHFPLTLESARPSHTSQYLCASSFDSINSPLHFGNGTRLTVT.

The chain employs TRBV5-1 and TRBJ2-6; 12 positions match TRBD1. Germline V gene lookup returns CDR1 SGHRS and CDR2 YFSETQ. The length of the CDR3 is 18 residues. The ends lost 0 bases at V and 0 bases at J; junction bases unmatched: 1. The CDR3 reads CASSLGDRGPSGANVLTF. The CDR3 DNA reads TGCGCCAGCAGCTTGGGGGACAGGGGGCCCTCTGGGGCCAACGTCCTGACTTTC.

The genes are TRBV10-3 and TRBJ1-2; perhaps TRBD1 as D (5 bases). Trimming took off 4 bases at V and 7 bases at J, with 31 bases between the two ends. The CDR3 is made up of 19 amino acids. CDR1 and CDR2 (germline): ENHRY, SYGVKD. CDR3: CAISAMQMGLQKSPGGYTF. In nucleotides, the CDR3 is TGTGCCATCAGTGCGATGCAGATGGGGCTTCAGAAATCTCCGGGTGGCTACACCTTC.

This clone was counted only a few times. The genes are TRBV4-3 and TRBJ1-3; 9 bases fit TRBD1. The CDR3 consists of 14 residues. J lost 4 bases, V lost 3 bases, and 1 base had no gene match. The V gene's germline CDR1 is LGHNA and CDR2 YSLEER. The CDR3 nucleotides are TGCGCCAGCAGCCAGACAGGGGGGGGAAACACCATATATTTT. Amino acids: CASSQTGGGNTIYF.

The table lists this clone with a few counts. V and J are TRBV5-4 and TRBJ1-1, with TRBD1 matching over 8 bases. This CDR3 has 15 residues. Germline loops: CDR1 SGHNT, CDR2 YYREEE (reference sequence). The V segment lost 4 bases and the J segment 3 bases; nucleotides outside the gene matches: 8. This CDR3 is CASSPPGQGYTEAFF. In DNA form, the CDR3 reads TGTGCCAGCAGCCCACCAGGACAGGGTTACACTGAAGCTTTCTTT.

The chain links TRBV5-1 to TRBJ1-1, with D hard to call. Germline V lookup: CDR1 SGHRS, CDR2 YFSETQ. The CDR3 sequence is 12 residues long. V was pared by 4 bases and J by 11 bases, with 15 bases between. The CDR3 reads CASSEGTTGAFF. The CDR3 DNA reads TGCGCCAGCAGCGAGGGAACTACCGGGGCTTTCTTT.

The chain combines TRBV11-3 with TRBJ2-2, with a tentative D call TRBD1 (6 bases). Trimming pared 4 bases from V and 7 bases from J, leaving 13 bases between. The CDR3 runs 14 residues. Germline CDR1 and CDR2: SGHNT and YENEEA. CDR3 region: CASSSRQENGELFF. The CDR3 DNA reads as TGTGCCAGCAGCTCCCGACAGGAGAACGGGGAGCTGTTTTTT.

The chain carries TRBV28 and TRBJ1-6, with TRBD1 matching 8 bases. Trimming cost V 11 bases and J 9 bases; bases outside gene matches: 6. CDR3 length: 12 residues. The germline V gene has CDR1 MDHEN and CDR2 SYDVKM. The CDR3 here is CASYRGSSPLHF. CDR3 sequence (DNA): TGTGCCTCCTACAGGGGGAGTTCACCCCTCCACTTT.

This clone has just a few counts. The V and J genes are TRBV6-5 and TRBJ2-5, with D perhaps TRBD2 (6 bases). Germline values: CDR1 MNHEY, CDR2 SVGAGI. The CDR3 extends over 13 amino acids. V dropped 7 bases and J dropped 5 bases, with 14 bases sitting between them. The CDR3 region has the DNA TGTGCCAGCACCCAACAGGCGGGGGAGACCCAGTACTTC. Translating gives CASTQQAGETQYF.

J is TRBJ1-1 and V is TRBV6-5; D unclear. The CDR3 runs 15 residues. Deletions cut 0 bases from V and 0 bases from J, with 8 bases between. CDR1 and CDR2 (germline): MNHEY, SVGAGI. CDR3 nucleotide sequence: TGTGCCAGCAGTTACTCGGACGGGATGAACACTGAAGCTTTCTTT. Protein: CASSYSDGMNTEAFF.

The genes are TRBV5-6 and TRBJ2-7; TRBD2 agrees at 9 bases. This CDR3 is 15 amino acids long. V lost 4 bases and J lost 5; bases outside the gene matches: 10. From germline, CDR1 is SGHDT and CDR2 YYEEEE. The CDR3 here is CASSNLAGDPHEQYF. CDR3 in DNA: TGTGCCAGCAGCAACTTAGCGGGAGATCCCCACGAGCAGTACTTC. The full variable domain, its missing parts supplied by reference TRBV5-6 and TRBJ2-7, is DAGVTQSPTHLIKTRGQQVTLRCSPKSGHDTVSWYQQALGQGPQFIFQYYEEEERQRGNFPDRFSGHQFPNYSSELNVNALLLGDSALYLCASSNLAGDPHEQYFGPGTRLTVT.

The chain uses TRBV6-1 and TRBJ1-1, with 8 bases identical to TRBD1. There are 15 residues in the CDR3. Germline loops: CDR1 MNHNS, CDR2 SASEGT. The ends lost 6 bases at V and 3 bases at J; junction bases unmatched: 9. The CDR3 here is CASRIRDRTYTEAFF. The CDR3 DNA is TGTGCCAGCAGGATTCGGGACAGGACTTACACTGAAGCTTTCTTT.

V usage is TRBV6-5 and J usage is TRBJ1-5; 9 bases are a match to TRBD1. Trimming took 5 bases from V and 6 from J; bases not matched to a gene: 2. CDR3 size: 13 residues. Germline-derived CDR1 and CDR2 are MNHEY and SVGAGI. CDR3 sequence: CASSVQGAQPQHF. Here the CDR3 DNA reads TGTGCCAGCAGTGTACAGGGGGCTCAGCCCCAGCATTTT.

The rearrangement links TRBV9 to TRBJ1-5; D gene unclear. The CDR3 contains 14 residues. Deletions cut 0 bases from V and 7 bases from J, with 11 bases between. Germline CDR1 SGDLS, CDR2 YYNGEE. The CDR3 is CASSVGLEGQPQHF. CDR3 coding DNA: TGTGCCAGCAGCGTAGGGCTAGAGGGACAGCCCCAGCATTTT.

The chain has TRBV6-1 and TRBJ2-3, with TRBD2 as a possible D gene (6 bases). The germline CDR1 and CDR2 sequences are MNHNS and SASEGT. CDR3 length: 14 amino acids. Between the trimmed V and J ends, which lost 7 bases and 1 base, there was a span of 12 bases. CDR3 loop: CASKPSSGTDTQYF. Here the CDR3 DNA reads TGTGCCAGCAAACCATCTAGCGGCACAGATACGCAGTATTTT.

The chain carries TRBV6-1 and TRBJ2-7; 7 nucleotides line up with TRBD1. The CDR3 has 15 amino acids. Trimming took 3 bases from V and 7 from J; bases not matched to a gene: 12. CDR1 is MNHNS and CDR2 is SASEGT in the germline V gene. Written as DNA, the CDR3 is TGTGCCAGCAGTGAGACAGGGATCCTTTTAGGGGAGCAGTACTTC. This encodes CASSETGILLGEQYF.

V is TRBV9 and J is TRBJ1-2, with D possibly TRBD1 on 5 matching bases. Trimming shortened V by 4 bases and J by 2 bases, and 18 bases separated the two germline ends. CDR1 and CDR2 (germline): SGDLS, YYNGEE. The CDR3 has 16 amino acids. This chain's CDR3 is CASSPELRGGNYGYTF. DNA for the CDR3: TGTGCCAGCAGCCCCGAGCTCCGGGGGGGAAACTATGGCTACACCTTC.

Of note for this clone: The junction and the germline gene differ at one end; a read error may be behind it. The genes are TRBV5-1 and TRBJ2-5, with 15 bases matching TRBD2. The germline V gene encodes CDR1 SGHRS and CDR2 YFSETQ. The CDR3 spans 17 residues. CDR3 in amino acids: CASSTGLAGGYQEAQYF. CDR3 bases: TGCGCCAGCAGCACGGGACTAGCGGGGGGTTACCAAGAGGCCCAGTACTTC.

The genes are TRBV27 and TRBJ1-5; possible D gene TRBD1, 6 bases. The ends were cut back, 7 bases at V and 6 bases at J, with 16 bases in the middle. The CDR3 sequence is 14 residues long. The germline gives CDR1 MNHEY, CDR2 SMNVEV (reference sequence). The DNA of the CDR3 is TGTGCCAGCATGGCGGGGGGCACACGTCAGCCCCAGCATTTT. It codes for CASMAGGTRQPQHF.

This chain links TRBV5-5 with TRBJ1-5, with 7 bases matching TRBD1. This CDR3 has 17 residues. In germline, CDR1 is SGHKS, CDR2 YYEKEE (reference sequence). V was clipped by 3 bases and J by 0 bases; unmatched bases: 9. The CDR3 spells CASSSRTGEYSNQPQHF. The CDR3, as DNA: TGTGCCAGCAGCTCACGGACAGGTGAATATAGCAATCAGCCCCAGCATTTT.

This clone came up once. The CDR3 nucleotides are TGTGCCACCAGCAGGGGCAGGGGGCATGGCGGGGAGCTGTTTTTT. Its protein is CATSRGRGHGGELFF. V gene TRBV15 combines with J gene TRBJ2-2, with 8 nucleotides matching TRBD1. Unmatched junction bases numbered 7, after V lost 3 bases and J lost 7 bases. The CDR3 has 15 amino acids. The germline gives CDR1 LNHNV, CDR2 YYDKDF (reference sequence).

The CDR3 sequence is CASLDRVGDTQYF. Here the CDR3 DNA reads TGTGCCTCCTTGGACAGGGTTGGTGATACGCAGTATTTT. This chain uses TRBV10-3 with TRBJ2-3; 8 bases are shared with TRBD1. CDR3 length: 13 residues. The V gene's germline CDR1 is ENHRY and CDR2 SYGVKD. V lost 11 bases, J lost 6 bases, and 10 bases stayed unmatched.